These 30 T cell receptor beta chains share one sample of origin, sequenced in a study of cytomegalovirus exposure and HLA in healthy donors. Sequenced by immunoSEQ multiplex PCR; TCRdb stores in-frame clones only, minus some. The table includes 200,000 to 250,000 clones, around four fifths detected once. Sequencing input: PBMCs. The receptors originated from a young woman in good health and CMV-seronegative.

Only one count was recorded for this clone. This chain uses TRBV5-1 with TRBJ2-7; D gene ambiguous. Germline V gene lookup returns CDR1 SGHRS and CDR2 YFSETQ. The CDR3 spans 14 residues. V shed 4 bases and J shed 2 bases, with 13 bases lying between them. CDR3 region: CASSMKAPTYEQYF. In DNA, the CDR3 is TGCGCCAGCAGCATGAAGGCTCCTACCTACGAGCAGTACTTC.

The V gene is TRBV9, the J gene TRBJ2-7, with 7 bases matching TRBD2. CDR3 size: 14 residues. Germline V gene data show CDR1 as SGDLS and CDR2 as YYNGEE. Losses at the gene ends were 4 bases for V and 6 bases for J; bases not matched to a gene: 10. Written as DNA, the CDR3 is TGTGCCAGCAGCTCGGGACTATTAGACCGCGAGCAGTACTTC. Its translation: CASSSGLLDREQYF.

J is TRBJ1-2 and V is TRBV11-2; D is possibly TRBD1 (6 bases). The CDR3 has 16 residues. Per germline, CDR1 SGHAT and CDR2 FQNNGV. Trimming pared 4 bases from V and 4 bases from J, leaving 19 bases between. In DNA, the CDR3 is TGTGCCAGCAGCTCTCTAAACAGGGCAAATAGCTATGGCTACACCTTC. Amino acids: CASSSLNRANSYGYTF.

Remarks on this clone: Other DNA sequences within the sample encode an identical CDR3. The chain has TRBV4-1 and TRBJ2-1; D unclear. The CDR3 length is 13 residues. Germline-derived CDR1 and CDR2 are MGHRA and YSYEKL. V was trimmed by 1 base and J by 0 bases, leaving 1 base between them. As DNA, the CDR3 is TGCGCCAGCAGCCAAGCCTCCTACAATGAGCAGTTCTTC. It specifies CASSQASYNEQFF.

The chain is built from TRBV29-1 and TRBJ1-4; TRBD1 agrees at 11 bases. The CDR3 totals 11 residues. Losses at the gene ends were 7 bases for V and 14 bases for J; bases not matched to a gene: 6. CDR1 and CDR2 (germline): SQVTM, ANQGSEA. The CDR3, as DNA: TGCAGCGGGTGGGACAGGGGGTACCTGTTTTTT. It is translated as CSGWDRGYLFF.

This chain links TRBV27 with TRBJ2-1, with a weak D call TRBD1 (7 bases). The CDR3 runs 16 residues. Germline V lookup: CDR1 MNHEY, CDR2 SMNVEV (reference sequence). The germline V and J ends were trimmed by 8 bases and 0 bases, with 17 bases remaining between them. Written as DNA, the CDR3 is TGTGCCAGCGGAAAACAGGGGACTGGCTCCTACAATGAGCAGTTCTTC. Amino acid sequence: CASGKQGTGSYNEQFF.

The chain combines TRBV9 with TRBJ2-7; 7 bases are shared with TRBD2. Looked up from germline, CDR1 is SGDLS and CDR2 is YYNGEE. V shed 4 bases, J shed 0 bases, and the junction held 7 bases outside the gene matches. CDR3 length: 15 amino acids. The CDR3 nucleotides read TGTGCCAGCAGCCCGACCAGCGGGGTCTCCTACGAGCAGTACTTC. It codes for CASSPTSGVSYEQYF. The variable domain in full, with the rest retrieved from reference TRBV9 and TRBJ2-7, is DSGVTQTPKHLITATGQRVTLRCSPRSGDLSVYWYQQSLDQGLQFLIQYYNGEERAKGNILERFSAQQFPDLHSELNLSSLELGDSALYFCASSPTSGVSYEQYFGPGTRLTVT.

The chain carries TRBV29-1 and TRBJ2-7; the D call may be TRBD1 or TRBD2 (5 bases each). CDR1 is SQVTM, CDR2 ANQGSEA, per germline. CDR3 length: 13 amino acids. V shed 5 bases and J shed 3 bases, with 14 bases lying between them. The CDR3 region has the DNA TGCAGCGTTTCTTCAGGGACGGGCTACGAGCAGTACTTC. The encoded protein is CSVSSGTGYEQYF.

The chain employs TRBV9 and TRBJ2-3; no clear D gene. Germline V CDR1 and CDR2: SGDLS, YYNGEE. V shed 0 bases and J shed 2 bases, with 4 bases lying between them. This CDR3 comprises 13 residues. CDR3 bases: TGTGCCAGCAGCGTAGGACTCACAGATACGCAGTATTTT. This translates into CASSVGLTDTQYF. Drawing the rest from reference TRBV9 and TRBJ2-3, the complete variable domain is DSGVTQTPKHLITATGQRVTLRCSPRSGDLSVYWYQQSLDQGLQFLIQYYNGEERAKGNILERFSAQQFPDLHSELNLSSLELGDSALYFCASSVGLTDTQYFGPGTRLTVL.

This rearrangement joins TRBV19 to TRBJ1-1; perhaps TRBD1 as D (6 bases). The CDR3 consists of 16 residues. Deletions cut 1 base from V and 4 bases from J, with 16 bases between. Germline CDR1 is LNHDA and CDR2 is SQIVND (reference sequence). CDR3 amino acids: CASSIGTGSMGTEAFF. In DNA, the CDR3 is TGTGCCAGTAGTATAGGAACAGGGTCGATGGGCACTGAAGCTTTCTTT.

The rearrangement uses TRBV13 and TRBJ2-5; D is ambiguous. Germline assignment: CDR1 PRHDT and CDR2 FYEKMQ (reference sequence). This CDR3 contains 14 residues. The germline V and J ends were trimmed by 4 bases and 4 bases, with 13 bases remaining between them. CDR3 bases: TGTGCCAGCAGCTCCCCCCTTGGCGGAGAGACCCAGTACTTC. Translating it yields CASSSPLGGETQYF.

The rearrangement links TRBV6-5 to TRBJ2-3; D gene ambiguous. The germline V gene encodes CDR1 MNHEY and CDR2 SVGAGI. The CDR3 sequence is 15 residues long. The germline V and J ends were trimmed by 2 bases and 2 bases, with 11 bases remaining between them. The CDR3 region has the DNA TGTGCCAGCAGTTACAGACGGATGTCCACAGATACGCAGTATTTT. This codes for CASSYRRMSTDTQYF.

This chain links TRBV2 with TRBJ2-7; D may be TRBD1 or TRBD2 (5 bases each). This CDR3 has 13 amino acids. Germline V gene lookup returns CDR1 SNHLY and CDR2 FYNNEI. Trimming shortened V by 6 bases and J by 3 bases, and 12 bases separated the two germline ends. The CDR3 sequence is CASRRGRDYEQYF. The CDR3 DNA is TGTGCCAGCAGGAGGGGCCGTGACTACGAGCAGTACTTC. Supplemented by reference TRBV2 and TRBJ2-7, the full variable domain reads EPEVTQTPSHQVTQMGQEVILRCVPISNHLYFYWYRQILGQKVEFLVSFYNNEISEKSEIFDDQFSVERPDGSNFTLKIRSTKLEDSAMYFCASRRGRDYEQYFGPGTRLTVT.

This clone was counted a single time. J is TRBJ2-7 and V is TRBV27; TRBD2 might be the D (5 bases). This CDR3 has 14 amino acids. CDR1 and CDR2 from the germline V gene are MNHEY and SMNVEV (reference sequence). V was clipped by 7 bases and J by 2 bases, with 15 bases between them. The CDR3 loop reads CASTPGVGAYEQYF. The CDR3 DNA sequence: TGTGCCAGCACCCCCGGGGTCGGGGCCTACGAGCAGTACTTC.

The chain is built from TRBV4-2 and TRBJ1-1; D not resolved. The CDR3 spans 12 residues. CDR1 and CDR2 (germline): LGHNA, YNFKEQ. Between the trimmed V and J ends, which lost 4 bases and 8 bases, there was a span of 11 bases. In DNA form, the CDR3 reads TGTGCCAGCAGCCTTTCAAGCAGGGAAGCTTTCTTT. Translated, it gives CASSLSSREAFF.

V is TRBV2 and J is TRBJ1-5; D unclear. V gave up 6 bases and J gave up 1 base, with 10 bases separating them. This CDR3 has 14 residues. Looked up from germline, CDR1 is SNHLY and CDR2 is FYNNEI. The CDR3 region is CASSAQASNQPQHF. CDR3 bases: TGTGCCAGCAGCGCACAAGCAAGCAATCAGCCCCAGCATTTT. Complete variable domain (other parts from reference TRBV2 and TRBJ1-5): EPEVTQTPSHQVTQMGQEVILRCVPISNHLYFYWYRQILGQKVEFLVSFYNNEISEKSEIFDDQFSVERPDGSNFTLKIRSTKLEDSAMYFCASSAQASNQPQHFGDGTRLSIL.

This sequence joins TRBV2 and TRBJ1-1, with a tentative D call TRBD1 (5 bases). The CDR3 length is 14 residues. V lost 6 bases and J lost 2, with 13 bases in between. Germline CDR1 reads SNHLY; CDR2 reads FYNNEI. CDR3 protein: CASRGERRNTEAFF. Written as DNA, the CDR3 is TGTGCCAGCAGGGGGGAACGGAGAAACACTGAAGCTTTCTTT.

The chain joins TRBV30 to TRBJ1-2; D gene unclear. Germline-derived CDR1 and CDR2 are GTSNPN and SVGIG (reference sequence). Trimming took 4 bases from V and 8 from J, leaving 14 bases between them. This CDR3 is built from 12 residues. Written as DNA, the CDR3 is TGTGCCTGGAATCCGGGAGGGCCCGGCTACACCTTC. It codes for CAWNPGGPGYTF.

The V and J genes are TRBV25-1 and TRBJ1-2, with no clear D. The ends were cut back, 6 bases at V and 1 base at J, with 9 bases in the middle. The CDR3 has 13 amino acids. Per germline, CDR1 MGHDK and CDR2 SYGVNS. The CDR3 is CASSLSGNYGYTF. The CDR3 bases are TGTGCCAGCAGCCTTTCGGGTAACTATGGCTACACCTTC.

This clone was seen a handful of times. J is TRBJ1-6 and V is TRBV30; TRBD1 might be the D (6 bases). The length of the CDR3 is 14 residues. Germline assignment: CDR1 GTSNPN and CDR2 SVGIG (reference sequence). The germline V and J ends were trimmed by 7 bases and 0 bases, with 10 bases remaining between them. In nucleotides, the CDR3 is TGTGCCTTTACAGGGAGCTCCTATAATTCACCCCTCCACTTT. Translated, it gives CAFTGSSYNSPLHF.

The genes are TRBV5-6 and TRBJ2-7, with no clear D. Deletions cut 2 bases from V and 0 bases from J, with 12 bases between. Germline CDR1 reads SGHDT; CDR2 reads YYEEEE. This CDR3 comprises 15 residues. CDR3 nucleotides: TGTGCCAGCAGCTTCTTGCGGTCGAGCTCCTACGAGCAGTACTTC. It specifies CASSFLRSSSYEQYF.

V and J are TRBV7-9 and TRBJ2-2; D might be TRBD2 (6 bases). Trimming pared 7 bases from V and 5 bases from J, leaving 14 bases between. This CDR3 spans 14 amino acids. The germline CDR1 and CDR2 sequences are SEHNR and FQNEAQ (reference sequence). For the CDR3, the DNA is TGTGCCAGCATGACGGGAGAGGTGACCGGGGAGCTGTTTTTT. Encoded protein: CASMTGEVTGELFF.

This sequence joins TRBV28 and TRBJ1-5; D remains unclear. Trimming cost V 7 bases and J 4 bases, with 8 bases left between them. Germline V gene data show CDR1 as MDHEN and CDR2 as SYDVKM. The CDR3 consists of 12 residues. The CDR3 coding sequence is TGTGCCAGCACATCGGTTAATCAGCCCCAGCATTTT. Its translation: CASTSVNQPQHF. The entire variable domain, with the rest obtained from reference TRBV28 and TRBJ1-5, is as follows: DVKVTQSSRYLVKRTGEKVFLECVQDMDHENMFWYRQDPGLGLRLIYFSYDVKMKEKGDIPEGYSVSREKKERFSLILESASTNQTSMYLCASTSVNQPQHFGDGTRLSIL.

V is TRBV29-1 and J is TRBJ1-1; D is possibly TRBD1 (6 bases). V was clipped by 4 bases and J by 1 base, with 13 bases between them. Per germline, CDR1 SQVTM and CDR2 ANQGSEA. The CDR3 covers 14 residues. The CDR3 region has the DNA TGCAGCGTTGTGGTTGGGGGGCCGAACACTGAAGCTTTCTTT. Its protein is CSVVVGGPNTEAFF. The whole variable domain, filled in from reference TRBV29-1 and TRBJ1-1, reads SAVISQKPSRDICQRGTSLTIQCQVDSQVTMMFWYRQQPGQSLTLIATANQGSEATYESGFVIDKFPISRPNLTFSTLTVSNMSPEDSSIYLCSVVVGGPNTEAFFGQGTRLTVV.

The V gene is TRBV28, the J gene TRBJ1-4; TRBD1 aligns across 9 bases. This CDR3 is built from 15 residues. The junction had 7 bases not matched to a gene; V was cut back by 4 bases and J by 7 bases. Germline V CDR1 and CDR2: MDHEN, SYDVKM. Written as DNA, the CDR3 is TGTGCCAGCAGTTCCCCCGGACAGGGGTCTGAAAAACTGTTTTTT. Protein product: CASSSPGQGSEKLFF.

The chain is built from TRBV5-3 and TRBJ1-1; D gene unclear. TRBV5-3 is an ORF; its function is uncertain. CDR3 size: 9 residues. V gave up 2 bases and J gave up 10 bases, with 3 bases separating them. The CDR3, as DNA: TGTGCCAGAAGCTTCTCAGCTTTCTTT. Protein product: CARSFSAFF.

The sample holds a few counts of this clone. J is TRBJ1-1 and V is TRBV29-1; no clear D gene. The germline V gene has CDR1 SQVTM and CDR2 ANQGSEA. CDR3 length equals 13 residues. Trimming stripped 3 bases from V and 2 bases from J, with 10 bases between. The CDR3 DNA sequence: TGCAGCGTTGAGGTAGAGCCAAACACTGAAGCTTTCTTT. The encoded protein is CSVEVEPNTEAFF.

CDR3 amino acids: CASSGDLQETQYF. The CDR3 DNA reads as TGTGCCAGCAGTGGCGACCTGCAAGAGACCCAGTACTTC. V is TRBV25-1 and J is TRBJ2-5, with D unresolved. CDR1 and CDR2 (germline): MGHDK, SYGVNS. V dropped 4 bases and J dropped 2 bases, with 8 bases sitting between them. There are 13 residues in the CDR3.

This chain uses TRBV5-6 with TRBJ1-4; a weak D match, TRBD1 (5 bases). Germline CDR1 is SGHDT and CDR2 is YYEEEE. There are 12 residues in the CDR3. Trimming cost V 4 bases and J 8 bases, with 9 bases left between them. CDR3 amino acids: CASSKGREKLFF. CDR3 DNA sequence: TGTGCCAGCAGCAAGGGACGGGAAAAACTGTTTTTT. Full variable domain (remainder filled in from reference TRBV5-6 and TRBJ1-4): DAGVTQSPTHLIKTRGQQVTLRCSPKSGHDTVSWYQQALGQGPQFIFQYYEEEERQRGNFPDRFSGHQFPNYSSELNVNALLLGDSALYLCASSKGREKLFFGSGTQLSVL.

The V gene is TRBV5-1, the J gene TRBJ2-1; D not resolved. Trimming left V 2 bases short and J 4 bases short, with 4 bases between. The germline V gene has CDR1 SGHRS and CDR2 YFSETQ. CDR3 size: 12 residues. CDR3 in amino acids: CASSLEYNEQFF. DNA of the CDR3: TGCGCCAGCAGCTTAGAATACAATGAGCAGTTCTTC.